The 11 T cell receptor beta chains in this list originate from one sample, sequenced in a study of Graves' ophthalmopathy and Graves' hyperthyroidism. RNA transcripts were the template, and TCR beta CDR3 regions were amplified from them. Amplification began with first-round RT-PCR using HTBI primers, then second-round multiplex PCR was performed. MiXCR, run by TCRdb on the multiplex PCR reads, gives a single entry per CDR3 protein. The data show a few hundred thousand distinct CDR3 sequences, approximately 15% seen once. The sample consisted of peripheral blood. The receptors derive from a woman between 18 and 29 years old with stable Graves' hyperthyroidism.

This clonotype was detected ten times or more. V and J are TRBV2 and TRBJ1-2; 11 positions match TRBD1. Germline V gives CDR1 SNHLY, CDR2 FYNNEI. The CDR3 is 15 amino acids. The V segment lost 6 bases and the J segment 4 bases; nucleotides outside the gene matches: 7. This CDR3 is CASSGTGTGGYGYTF. The CDR3 region has the DNA TGTGCCAGCAGCGGTACCGGGACAGGGGGCTATGGCTACACCTTC.

This clonotype appeared many times. The V gene is TRBV5-1, the J gene TRBJ1-1, with D unclear. Trimming left V 4 bases short and J 1 base short, with 5 bases between. Looked up from germline, CDR1 is SGHRS and CDR2 is YFSETQ. This CDR3 is built from 12 residues. CDR3 bases: TGCGCCAGCAGCGATCAGAACACTGAAGCTTTCTTT. As protein: CASSDQNTEAFF.

V and J are TRBV12-3 or TRBV12-4 and TRBJ1-2; 7 bases align to TRBD1. J gave up 1 base and V 6 bases, and 5 bases lay outside the gene matches. The CDR3 is made up of 14 amino acids. The CDR3 DNA is TGTGCCAGCAGACTAACAGGGGATAACTATGGCTACACCTTC. This translates into CASRLTGDNYGYTF.

The sample holds many counts of this clonotype. The J gene is TRBJ2-7, the V gene TRBV12-3 or TRBV12-4; D might be TRBD1 (6 bases). The CDR3 is 15 residues long. V lost 4 bases, J lost 0 bases, and 13 bases lay in between. CDR3: CASSSRTVISYEQYF. The DNA of the CDR3 is TGTGCCAGCAGTTCGCGGACAGTTATCTCCTACGAGCAGTACTTC.

This clonotype was picked up many times. The rearrangement uses TRBV6-1 and TRBJ1-6; D possibly corresponds to TRBD1 (5 bases). This CDR3 is 14 amino acids long. CDR1 and CDR2 from the germline V gene are MNHNS and SASEGT. V lost 5 bases and J lost 7, with 12 bases in between. CDR3 bases: TGTGCCAGCAGTCCCCTACCAGGGAATTCACCCCTCCACTTT. This gives the protein CASSPLPGNSPLHF.

The genes are TRBV4-1 and TRBJ1-3; a possible D gene is TRBD1 (5 bases). V was pared by 3 bases and J by 8 bases, with 11 bases between. The CDR3 totals 13 residues. Germline V gives CDR1 MGHRA, CDR2 YSYEKL. For the CDR3, the DNA is TGCGCCAGCAGCCACCCAGGGACGGACACCATATATTTT. It is translated as CASSHPGTDTIYF.

This chain joins TRBV6-5 and TRBJ2-5; D is ambiguous. The ends were cut back, 4 bases at V and 1 base at J, with 7 bases in the middle. Germline loops: CDR1 MNHEY, CDR2 SVGAGI. The CDR3 is 13 amino acids. CDR3: CASSWQIQETQYF. The CDR3 DNA is TGTGCCAGCAGTTGGCAGATCCAAGAGACCCAGTACTTC.

This clonotype was recorded many times. The chain recombines TRBV7-2 with TRBJ2-7; perhaps TRBD1 as D (6 bases). The germline V gene encodes CDR1 SGHTA and CDR2 FQGNSA. The CDR3 is 13 amino acids. Between the trimmed V and J ends, which lost 0 bases and 7 bases, there was a span of 10 bases. This chain's CDR3 is CASSLAEDREQYF. The CDR3 region has the DNA TGTGCCAGCAGCTTAGCGGAGGACAGAGAGCAGTACTTC.

This rearrangement joins TRBV18 to TRBJ1-1; D gene uncertain. CDR3 size: 15 residues. Germline CDR1 KGHSH, CDR2 LQKENI. V lost 3 bases and J 1 base, leaving 12 bases between the germline ends. This CDR3 reads CASSPPGYPNTEAFF. The CDR3 region has the DNA TGTGCCAGCTCACCCCCCGGCTATCCGAACACTGAAGCTTTCTTT.

The chain's CDR3 is CASSLVDTDSPLHF. The CDR3 DNA is TGTGCCAGCAGTTTAGTTGATACCGATTCACCCCTCCACTTT. The J gene is TRBJ1-6, the V gene TRBV12-3 or TRBV12-4; D uncertain. V gave up 1 base and J gave up 8 bases, with 9 bases separating them. The CDR3 has 14 residues.

In its sample, this clonotype was seen many times. The gene calls are TRBV7-2 and TRBJ2-4, with 7 bases lining up with TRBD1. The V gene end was trimmed by 5 bases and the J gene end by 0 bases; junction bases not matched to a gene: 7. CDR1 and CDR2 from the germline V gene are SGHTA and FQGNSA. This CDR3 has 16 residues. CDR3: CASSRDSVLAKNIQYF. In DNA form, the CDR3 reads TGTGCCAGCAGCCGGGACAGCGTTCTAGCCAAAAACATTCAGTACTTC.